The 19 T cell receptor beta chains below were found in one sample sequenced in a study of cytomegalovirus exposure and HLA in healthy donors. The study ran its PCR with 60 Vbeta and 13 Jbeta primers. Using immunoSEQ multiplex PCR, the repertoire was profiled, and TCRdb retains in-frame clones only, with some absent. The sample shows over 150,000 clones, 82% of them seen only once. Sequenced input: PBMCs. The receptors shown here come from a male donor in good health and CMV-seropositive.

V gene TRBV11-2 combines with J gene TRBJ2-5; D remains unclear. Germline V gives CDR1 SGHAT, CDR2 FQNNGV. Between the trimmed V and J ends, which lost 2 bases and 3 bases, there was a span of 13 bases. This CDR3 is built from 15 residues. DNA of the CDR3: TGTGCCAGCAGCTTACGGTCCATAATCAAAGAGACCCAGTACTTC. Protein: CASSLRSIIKETQYF.

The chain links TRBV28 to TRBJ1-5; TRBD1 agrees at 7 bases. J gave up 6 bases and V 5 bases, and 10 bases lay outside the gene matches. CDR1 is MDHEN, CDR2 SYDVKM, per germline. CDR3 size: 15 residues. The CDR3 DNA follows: TGTGCCAGCAGTCAACAGGGGCCGTTCGGTCAGCCCCAGCATTTT. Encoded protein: CASSQQGPFGQPQHF.

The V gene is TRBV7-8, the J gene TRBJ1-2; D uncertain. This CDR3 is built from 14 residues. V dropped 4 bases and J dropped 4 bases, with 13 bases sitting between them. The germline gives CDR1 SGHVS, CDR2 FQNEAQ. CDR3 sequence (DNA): TGTGCCAGCAGCTCCGACACACCTCTCTATGGCTACACCTTC. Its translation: CASSSDTPLYGYTF.

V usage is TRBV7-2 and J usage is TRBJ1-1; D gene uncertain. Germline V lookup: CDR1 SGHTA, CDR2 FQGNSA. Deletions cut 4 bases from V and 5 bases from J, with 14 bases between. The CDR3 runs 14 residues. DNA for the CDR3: TGTGCCAGCAGCTCTATGGCGGGAGGAACTGAAGCTTTCTTT. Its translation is CASSSMAGGTEAFF. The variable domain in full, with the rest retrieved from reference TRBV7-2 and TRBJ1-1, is GAGVSQSPSNKVTEKGKDVELRCDPISGHTALYWYRQSLGQGLEFLIYFQGNSAPDKSGLPSDRFSAERTGGSVSTLTIQRTQQEDSAVYLCASSSMAGGTEAFFGQGTRLTVV.

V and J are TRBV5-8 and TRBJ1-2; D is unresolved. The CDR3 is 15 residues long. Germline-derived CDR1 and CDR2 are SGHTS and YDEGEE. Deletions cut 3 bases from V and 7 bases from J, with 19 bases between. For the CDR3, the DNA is TGTGCCAGCAGCTCTGGGGAGAGAACCTCTATTGGCTACACCTTC. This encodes CASSSGERTSIGYTF. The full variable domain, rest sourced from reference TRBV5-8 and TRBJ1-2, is EAGVTQSPTHLIKTRGQQATLRCSPISGHTSVYWYQQALGLGLQFLLWYDEGEERNRGNFPPRFSGRQFPNYSSELNVNALELEDSALYLCASSSGERTSIGYTFGSGTRLTVV.

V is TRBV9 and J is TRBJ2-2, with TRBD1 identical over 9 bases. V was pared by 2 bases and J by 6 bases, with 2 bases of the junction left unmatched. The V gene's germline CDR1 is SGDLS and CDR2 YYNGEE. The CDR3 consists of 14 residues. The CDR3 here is CASSVRTGAGELFF. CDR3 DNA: TGTGCCAGCAGCGTCCGGACAGGGGCCGGGGAGCTGTTTTTT.

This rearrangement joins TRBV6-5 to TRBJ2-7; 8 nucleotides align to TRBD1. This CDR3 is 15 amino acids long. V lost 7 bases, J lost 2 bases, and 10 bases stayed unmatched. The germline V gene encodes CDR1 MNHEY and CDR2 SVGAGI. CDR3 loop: CASILTGTGTYEQYF. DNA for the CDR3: TGTGCCAGCATATTAACCGGGACAGGAACCTACGAGCAGTACTTC.

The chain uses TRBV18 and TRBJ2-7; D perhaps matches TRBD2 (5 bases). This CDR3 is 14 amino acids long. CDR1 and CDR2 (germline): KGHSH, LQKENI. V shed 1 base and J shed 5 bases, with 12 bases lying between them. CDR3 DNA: TGTGCCAGCTCACCACGGGAGTCCCTGGACGAGCAGTACTTC. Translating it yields CASSPRESLDEQYF. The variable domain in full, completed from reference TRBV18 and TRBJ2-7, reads NAGVMQNPRHLVRRRGQEARLRCSPMKGHSHVYWYRQLPEEGLKFMVYLQKENIIDESGMPKERFSAEFPKEGPSILRIQQVVRGDSAAYFCASSPRESLDEQYFGPGTRLTVT.

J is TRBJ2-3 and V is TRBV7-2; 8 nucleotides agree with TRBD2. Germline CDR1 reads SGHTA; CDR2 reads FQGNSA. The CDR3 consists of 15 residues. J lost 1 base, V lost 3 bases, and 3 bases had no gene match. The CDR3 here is CASSLVAGRTDTQYF. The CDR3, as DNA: TGTGCCAGCAGCTTGGTAGCGGGGCGCACAGATACGCAGTATTTT.

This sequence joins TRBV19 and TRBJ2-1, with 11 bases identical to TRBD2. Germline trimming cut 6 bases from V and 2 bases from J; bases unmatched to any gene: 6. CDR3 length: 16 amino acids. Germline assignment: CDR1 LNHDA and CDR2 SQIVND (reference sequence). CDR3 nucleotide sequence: TGTGCCAGTAGCTTAGCGGGGGGGGTGACCTACAATGAGCAGTTCTTC. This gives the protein CASSLAGGVTYNEQFF.

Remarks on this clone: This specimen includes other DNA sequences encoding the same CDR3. The CDR3 nucleotides are TGCGCCAGCAGCTTCCCGGGACAGGGGATTACAGATACGCAGTATTTT. It yields the protein CASSFPGQGITDTQYF. V gene TRBV5-1 combines with J gene TRBJ2-3, with 10 nucleotides matching TRBD1. The junction had 6 bases not matched to a gene; V was cut back by 2 bases and J by 3 bases. The V gene's germline CDR1 is SGHRS and CDR2 YFSETQ. The CDR3 spans 16 residues.

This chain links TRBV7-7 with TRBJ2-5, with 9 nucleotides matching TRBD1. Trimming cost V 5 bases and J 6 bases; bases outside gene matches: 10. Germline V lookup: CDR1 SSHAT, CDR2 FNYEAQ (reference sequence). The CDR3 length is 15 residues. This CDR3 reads CASSLNRGQEKTQYF. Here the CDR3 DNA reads TGTGCCAGCAGCCTCAACAGGGGGCAGGAAAAGACCCAGTACTTC.

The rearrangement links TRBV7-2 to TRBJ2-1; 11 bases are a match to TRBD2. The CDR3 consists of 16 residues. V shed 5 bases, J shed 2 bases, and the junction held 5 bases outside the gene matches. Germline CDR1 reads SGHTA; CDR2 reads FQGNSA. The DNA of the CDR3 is TGTGCCAGCAGCCTACTAGCGGGAGCCCCCTACAATGAGCAGTTCTTC. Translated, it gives CASSLLAGAPYNEQFF.

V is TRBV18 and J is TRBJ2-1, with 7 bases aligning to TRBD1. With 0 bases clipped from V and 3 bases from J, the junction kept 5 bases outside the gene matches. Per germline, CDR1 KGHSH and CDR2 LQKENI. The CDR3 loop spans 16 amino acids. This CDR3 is CASSPPSGGFYNEQFF. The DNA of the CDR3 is TGTGCCAGCTCACCACCGTCAGGGGGATTCTACAATGAGCAGTTCTTC.

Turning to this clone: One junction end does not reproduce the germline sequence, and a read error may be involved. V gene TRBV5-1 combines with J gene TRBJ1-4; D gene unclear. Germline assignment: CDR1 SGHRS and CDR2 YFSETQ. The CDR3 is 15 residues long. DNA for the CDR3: TGCGCCAGCAGCCCCTCTCTGAGAGGGAATGGAAAACTGTTTTTT. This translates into CASSPSLRGNGKLFF.

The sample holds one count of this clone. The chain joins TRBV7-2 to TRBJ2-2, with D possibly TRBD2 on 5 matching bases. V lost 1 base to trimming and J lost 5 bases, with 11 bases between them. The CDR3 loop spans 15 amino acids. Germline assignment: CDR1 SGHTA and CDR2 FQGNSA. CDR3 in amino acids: CASSLGGTGTGELFF. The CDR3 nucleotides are TGTGCCAGCAGCTTAGGGGGTACGGGGACCGGGGAGCTGTTTTTT.

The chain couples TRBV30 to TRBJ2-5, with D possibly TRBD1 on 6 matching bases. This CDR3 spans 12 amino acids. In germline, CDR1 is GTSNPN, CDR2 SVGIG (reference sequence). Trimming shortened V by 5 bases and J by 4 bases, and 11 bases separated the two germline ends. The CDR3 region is CAWEQGGETQYF. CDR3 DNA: TGTGCCTGGGAACAGGGTGGAGAGACCCAGTACTTC.

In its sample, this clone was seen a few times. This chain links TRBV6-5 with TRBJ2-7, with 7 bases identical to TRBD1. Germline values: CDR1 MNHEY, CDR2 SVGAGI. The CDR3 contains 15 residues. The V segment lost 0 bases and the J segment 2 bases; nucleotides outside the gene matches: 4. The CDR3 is CASSYSYRGPYEQYF. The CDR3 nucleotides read TGTGCCAGCAGTTACTCGTACAGGGGACCCTACGAGCAGTACTTC.

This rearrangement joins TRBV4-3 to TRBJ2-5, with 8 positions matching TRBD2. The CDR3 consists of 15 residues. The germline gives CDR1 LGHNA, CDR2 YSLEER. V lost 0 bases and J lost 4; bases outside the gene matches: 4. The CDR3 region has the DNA TGCGCCAGCAGCCAAGATAGGGGGACTAGAGAGACCCAGTACTTC. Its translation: CASSQDRGTRETQYF.